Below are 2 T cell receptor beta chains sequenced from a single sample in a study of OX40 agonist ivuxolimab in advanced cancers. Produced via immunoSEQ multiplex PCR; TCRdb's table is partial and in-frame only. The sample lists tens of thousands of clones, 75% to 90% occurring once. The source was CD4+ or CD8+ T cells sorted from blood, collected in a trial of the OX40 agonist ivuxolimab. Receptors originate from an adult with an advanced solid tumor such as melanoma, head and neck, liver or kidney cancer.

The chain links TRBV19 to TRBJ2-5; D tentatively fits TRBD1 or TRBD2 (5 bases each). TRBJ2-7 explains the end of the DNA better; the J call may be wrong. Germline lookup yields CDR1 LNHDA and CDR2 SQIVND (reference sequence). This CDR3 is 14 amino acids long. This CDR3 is CASSTEPRAGEQYF. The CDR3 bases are TGTGCCAGTAGCACGGAACCCAGGGCGGGCGAGCAGTACTTC.

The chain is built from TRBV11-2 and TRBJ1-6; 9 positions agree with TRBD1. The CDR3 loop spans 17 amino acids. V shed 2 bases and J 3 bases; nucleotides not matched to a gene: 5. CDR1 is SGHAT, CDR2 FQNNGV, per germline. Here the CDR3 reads CASSLTPGQGYNSPLHF. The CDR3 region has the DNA TGTGCCAGCAGCTTAACTCCGGGACAGGGCTATAATTCACCCCTCCACTTT.